The entry below describes one TCR beta chain. Antigen unknown. The sample originates from a study of cytomegalovirus exposure and HLA in healthy donors. Study results and limitations: Associated with cytomegalovirus, according to the listing, were 164 TCR beta chains. Most observed TCR sequences were rare, whereas some public TCRs were detected in many donors. Immune exposure information available was restricted to CMV serostatus.

The PCR used 60 Vbeta and 13 Jbeta primers. Libraries were prepared by immunoSEQ multiplex PCR; TCRdb keeps only in-frame clonotypes and omits some of them. The sample has 100,000 to 150,000 clones, around three quarters seen once; the top ten hold roughly 2.7%. This CDR3 spans 19 amino acids. The ends lost 0 bases at V and 1 base at J; junction bases unmatched: 13. CDR1 is SGHRS and CDR2 is YFSETQ in the germline V gene. Sequencing was performed on PBMCs. This TCR was sampled from a woman aged 60-75 years in good health and CMV-seropositive. The chain employs TRBV5-1 and TRBJ1-1; 9 bases match TRBD1. The CDR3 sequence: CASSLGGYGTGLWNTEAFF. The CDR3 coding sequence is TGCGCCAGCAGCTTGGGGGGGTACGGGACAGGGCTATGGAACACTGAAGCTTTCTTT.